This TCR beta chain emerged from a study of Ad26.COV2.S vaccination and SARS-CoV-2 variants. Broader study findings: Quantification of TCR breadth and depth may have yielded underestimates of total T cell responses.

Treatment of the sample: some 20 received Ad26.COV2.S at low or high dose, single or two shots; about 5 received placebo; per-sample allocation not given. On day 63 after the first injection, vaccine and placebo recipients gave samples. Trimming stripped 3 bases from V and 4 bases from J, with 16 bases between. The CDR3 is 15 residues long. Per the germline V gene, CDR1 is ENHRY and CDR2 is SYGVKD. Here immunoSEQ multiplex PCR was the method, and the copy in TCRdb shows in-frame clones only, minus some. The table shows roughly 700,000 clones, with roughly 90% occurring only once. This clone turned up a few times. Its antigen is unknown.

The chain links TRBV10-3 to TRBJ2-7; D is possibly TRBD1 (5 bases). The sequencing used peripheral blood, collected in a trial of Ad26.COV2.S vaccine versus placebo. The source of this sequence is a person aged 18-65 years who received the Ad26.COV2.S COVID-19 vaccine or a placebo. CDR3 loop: CAISEFSGRAYEQYF. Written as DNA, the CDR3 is TGTGCCATCAGTGAATTCAGTGGCAGGGCGTACGAGCAGTACTTC.